The 32 T cell receptor beta chains given below trace back to one sample, sequenced in a study of T cell responses to AZD1222 COVID-19 vaccine. Assay: immunoSEQ multiplex PCR; the TCRdb copy retains only in-frame clones and omits some. The sample holds over 120,000 clones, around 94% seen once. This specimen was peripheral blood, taken after recovery from COVID-19. These receptors all stem from an adult who had recovered from COVID-19.

The chain employs TRBV27 and TRBJ2-7; either TRBD1 or TRBD2 may fit D (7 bases each). Germline CDR1 reads MNHEY; CDR2 reads SMNVEV (reference sequence). Trimming removed 6 bases from V and 4 bases from J, with 16 bases in between. The CDR3 is made up of 14 amino acids. CDR3 sequence: CASSRGEGKYEQYF. The CDR3 nucleotides are TGTGCCAGCAGCAGGGGGGAGGGGAAGTACGAGCAGTACTTC.

In DNA, the CDR3 is TGTGCCAGTAGTTCCCGGCAAGCTGAAGCTTTCTTT. This codes for CASSSRQAEAFF. The chain recombines TRBV19 with TRBJ1-1; no definite D call. Trimming pared 5 bases from V and 6 bases from J, leaving 10 bases between. CDR1 is LNHDA and CDR2 is SQIVND in the germline V gene (reference sequence). The CDR3 loop spans 12 amino acids.

The rearrangement joins TRBV7-8 to TRBJ1-2; D perhaps matches TRBD1 (5 bases). V was clipped by 1 base and J by 2 bases, with 8 bases between them. CDR1 is SGHVS, CDR2 FQNEAQ, per germline. This CDR3 comprises 14 residues. The CDR3 nucleotides are TGTGCCAGCAGCTTAGTGGCAGGGAACTATGGCTACACCTTC. Residues: CASSLVAGNYGYTF. Complete variable domain (other parts from reference TRBV7-8 and TRBJ1-2): GAGVSQSPRYKVAKRGQDVALRCDPISGHVSLFWYQQALGQGPEFLTYFQNEAQLDKSGLPSDRFFAERPEGSVSTLKIQRTQQEDSAVYLCASSLVAGNYGYTFGSGTRLTVV.

The chain combines TRBV19 with TRBJ1-4; D ambiguous. Germline values: CDR1 LNHDA, CDR2 SQIVND (reference sequence). The CDR3 has 15 residues. V was pared by 3 bases and J by 8 bases, with 16 bases between. In nucleotides, the CDR3 is TGTGCCAGTAGTATGAACGGGTTTGTAGGGGAAAAACTGTTTTTT. Its protein product is CASSMNGFVGEKLFF.

The genes are TRBV28 and TRBJ1-3; D unresolved. In germline, CDR1 is MDHEN, CDR2 SYDVKM. CDR3 size: 14 residues. V lost 5 bases, J lost 3 bases, and 11 bases lay in between. CDR3 residues: CASSPRFLGNTIYF. The CDR3 nucleotides read TGTGCCAGCAGTCCTCGGTTCCTTGGAAACACCATATATTTT.

The chain uses TRBV5-1 and TRBJ2-7; D is undetermined. CDR1 and CDR2 from the germline V gene are SGHRS and YFSETQ. The CDR3 has 14 residues. V lost 0 bases and J 3 bases, leaving 10 bases between the germline ends. CDR3 sequence (DNA): TGCGCCAGCAGCTTGGTTTTGGGTGGCTACGAGCAGTACTTC. The encoded protein is CASSLVLGGYEQYF.

The rearrangement joins TRBV9 to TRBJ1-2; a weak D match, TRBD1 (5 bases). V shed 0 bases and J shed 4 bases, with 13 bases lying between them. Germline V gene sequence: CDR1 SGDLS, CDR2 YYNGEE. The CDR3 covers 15 residues. The CDR3 loop is CASSVDVGVGYGYTF. The CDR3 coding sequence is TGTGCCAGCAGCGTAGACGTGGGGGTTGGCTATGGCTACACCTTC.

This chain joins TRBV19 and TRBJ1-5; D is perhaps TRBD1 (5 bases). Germline-derived CDR1 and CDR2 are LNHDA and SQIVND (reference sequence). With 4 bases removed from V and 0 bases from J, the gap between germline ends came to 10 bases. CDR3 length equals 15 residues. The CDR3 loop reads CASSRQTFSNQPQHF. CDR3 coding DNA: TGTGCCAGTAGTAGACAGACTTTTAGCAATCAGCCCCAGCATTTT.

The V and J genes are TRBV10-1 and TRBJ1-2; 8 bases agree with TRBD1. Germline V gives CDR1 WNHNN, CDR2 SYGVQD (reference sequence). The CDR3 is 13 residues long. J lost 6 bases, V lost 2 bases, and 2 bases had no gene match. CDR3 nucleotides: TGCGCCAGCAGTGAGAGACAGGGGAATGGCTACACCTTC. Translating gives CASSERQGNGYTF.

The V gene is TRBV7-3, the J gene TRBJ2-3; tentatively, D is TRBD1 (6 bases). The CDR3 has 16 amino acids. In germline, CDR1 is SGHTA, CDR2 FQGTGA. V was cut by 5 bases and J by 0 bases, with 15 bases left in between. CDR3 sequence: CASSPNRVGSTDTQYF. The CDR3 coding sequence is TGTGCCAGCAGCCCCAACAGGGTGGGGAGCACAGATACGCAGTATTTT.

The CDR3 sequence: CASSDGGRARYEQYF. CDR3 coding DNA: TGTGCCAGCAGTGATGGCGGGAGGGCCCGGTACGAGCAGTACTTC. The chain has TRBV2 and TRBJ2-7; 9 bases align to TRBD2. The CDR3 spans 15 residues. CDR1 is SNHLY, CDR2 FYNNEI, per germline. V shed 3 bases and J 4 bases; nucleotides not matched to a gene: 7.

The V gene is TRBV27, the J gene TRBJ1-2, with 9 bases that match TRBD1. CDR3 length equals 14 residues. The J segment lost 2 bases and the V segment lost 7 bases, leaving 5 bases of the junction unmatched. CDR1 is MNHEY, CDR2 SMNVEV, per germline (reference sequence). CDR3 sequence (DNA): TGTGCCAGCACCCCGGGACAGGGCAACTATGGCTACACCTTC. Its translation is CASTPGQGNYGYTF.

The chain joins TRBV4-1 to TRBJ1-6, with 8 bases that match TRBD1. V trimming: 0 bases; J trimming: 14 bases; junction bases outside the gene matches: 12. The CDR3 sequence is 16 residues long. Germline V lookup: CDR1 MGHRA, CDR2 YSYEKL. CDR3 nucleotides: TGCGCCAGCAGCCAAGAAGCAGGACAGGGACCTTCTACCCTCCACTTT. Protein sequence: CASSQEAGQGPSTLHF.

The gene calls are TRBV5-6 and TRBJ2-5; tentative D call: TRBD1 (5 bases). Germline V gives CDR1 SGHDT, CDR2 YYEEEE. V was pared by 7 bases and J by 5 bases, with 15 bases between. This CDR3 contains 13 residues. The CDR3 protein is CASGHPGAETQYF. The CDR3 nucleotides are TGTGCCAGCGGCCATCCTGGGGCGGAGACCCAGTACTTC.

This sequence joins TRBV6-6 and TRBJ1-6; 10 positions match TRBD1. Germline V gives CDR1 MNHNY, CDR2 SVGAGI (reference sequence). The ends lost 7 bases at V and 7 bases at J; junction bases unmatched: 7. The CDR3 contains 15 residues. The CDR3 spells CASTTATGGNSPLHF. The CDR3 DNA follows: TGTGCCAGCACAACTGCGACAGGGGGCAATTCACCCCTCCACTTT.

V is TRBV11-3 and J is TRBJ1-6, with a weak D call TRBD1 (6 bases). Germline CDR1 SGHNT, CDR2 YENEEA. The CDR3 runs to 14 residues. V was trimmed by 2 bases and J by 9 bases, leaving 11 bases between them. For the CDR3, the DNA is TGTGCCAGCAGCTTAACGGCGACAGGTTCACCCCTCCACTTT. Translating it yields CASSLTATGSPLHF.

This chain connects TRBV5-1 to TRBJ1-5; 7 bases align to TRBD1. The CDR3 consists of 15 residues. The germline gives CDR1 SGHRS, CDR2 YFSETQ. V was pared by 0 bases and J by 2 bases, with 2 bases of the junction left unmatched. CDR3 sequence reads: CASSLVTGGNQPQHF. CDR3 nucleotide sequence: TGCGCCAGCAGCTTGGTTACAGGGGGCAATCAGCCCCAGCATTTT.

This clone occurred once. The V gene is TRBV4-1, the J gene TRBJ1-4, with TRBD1 matching over 9 bases. This CDR3 has 15 residues. The junction had 7 bases not matched to a gene; V was cut back by 3 bases and J by 8 bases. Germline V gene data show CDR1 as MGHRA and CDR2 as YSYEKL. The CDR3 DNA reads as TGCGCCAGCAGCCAGCCACAGGGGGCCCACGAAAAACTGTTTTTT. Translating it yields CASSQPQGAHEKLFF.

This chain links TRBV7-3 with TRBJ2-1; TRBD2 aligns across 10 bases. The germline gives CDR1 SGHTA, CDR2 FQGTGA. The CDR3 has 16 amino acids. The trim removed 5 bases at V and 4 bases at J, leaving 8 bases unmatched. The CDR3 DNA follows: TGTGCCAGCAGCCCCACACTAGCGGGGCAATACAATGAGCAGTTCTTC. The encoded protein is CASSPTLAGQYNEQFF.

V is TRBV14 and J is TRBJ1-4; D gene uncertain. The V end lost 2 bases, the J end lost 8 bases, and 12 bases lay between the germline ends. The CDR3 contains 14 residues. Per the germline V gene, CDR1 is SGHDN and CDR2 is FVKESK. The CDR3 DNA reads as TGTGCCAGCAGCCAACACAGCTCAAAAGAAAAACTGTTTTTT. Amino acid sequence: CASSQHSSKEKLFF. The entire variable domain, with the rest obtained from reference TRBV14 and TRBJ1-4, is as follows: EAGVTQFPSHSVIEKGQTVTLRCDPISGHDNLYWYRRVMGKEIKFLLHFVKESKQDESGMPNNRFLAERTGGTYSTLKVQPAELEDSGVYFCASSQHSSKEKLFFGSGTQLSVL.

DNA for the CDR3: TGCGCCAGCAGCCCCGGGACAGGGGTCAATGAGCAGTTCTTC. Residues: CASSPGTGVNEQFF. This chain joins TRBV4-1 and TRBJ2-1, with 10 bases aligning to TRBD1. Germline assignment: CDR1 MGHRA and CDR2 YSYEKL. J was trimmed by 6 bases and V by 4 bases; bases with no gene match: 3. This CDR3 is built from 14 residues.

Remarks on this clone: Additional DNA sequences in this sample encode the identical CDR3. V is TRBV9 and J is TRBJ2-1; TRBD1 matches 7 bases. The V segment lost 0 bases and the J segment 3 bases; nucleotides outside the gene matches: 3. The CDR3 length is 15 residues. CDR1 is SGDLS and CDR2 is YYNGEE in the germline V gene. The CDR3 loop is CASSVEGGGYNEQFF. In DNA, the CDR3 is TGTGCCAGCAGCGTAGAAGGGGGCGGCTACAATGAGCAGTTCTTC.

The chain couples TRBV19 to TRBJ1-1, with D tentatively TRBD1 (6 bases). The CDR3 sequence is 14 residues long. Looked up from germline, CDR1 is LNHDA and CDR2 is SQIVND (reference sequence). V lost 3 bases to trimming and J lost 6 bases, with 14 bases between them. CDR3 sequence reads: CASSIRGPAPEAFF. The CDR3 DNA sequence: TGTGCCAGTAGTATCCGGGGGCCAGCGCCTGAAGCTTTCTTT.

The rearrangement links TRBV19 to TRBJ2-1; 8 nucleotides match TRBD1. Germline CDR1 and CDR2: LNHDA and SQIVND (reference sequence). The CDR3 runs to 14 residues. V gave up 6 bases and J gave up 9 bases; unmatched junction bases: 10. The DNA for the CDR3 is TGTGCCAGTAGGGAGGACAGGGCGGCGAGTGAGCAGTTCTTC. Its translation: CASREDRAASEQFF.

This clone was observed once. The CDR3 loop is CASSPGGRQQETQYF. The CDR3 region has the DNA TGTGCCAGCAGCCCGGGCGGTAGGCAGCAAGAGACCCAGTACTTC. The V and J genes are TRBV5-4 and TRBJ2-5; the D is unclear. Germline CDR1 and CDR2: SGHNT and YYREEE (reference sequence). The CDR3 runs 15 residues. The V gene lost 4 bases and the J gene lost 2 bases, with 15 bases spanning the gap.

The chain uses TRBV29-1 and TRBJ1-2; no reliable D call. This CDR3 has 14 residues. CDR1 SQVTM and CDR2 ANQGSEA come from the germline V gene. V lost 6 bases and J 0 bases, leaving 14 bases between the germline ends. The CDR3 protein is CSVPSDSTNYGYTF. CDR3 nucleotide sequence: TGCAGCGTACCCAGTGATTCCACTAACTATGGCTACACCTTC.

The CDR3 spells CASSQDGPDTNSNQPQHF. CDR3 coding DNA: TGCGCCAGCAGCCAAGACGGGCCAGACACTAATAGCAATCAGCCCCAGCATTTT. The rearrangement links TRBV4-1 to TRBJ1-5; no firm D call. V was shortened by 0 bases and J by 0 bases, with 15 bases between the two germline ends. The CDR3 consists of 18 residues. Germline V CDR1 and CDR2: MGHRA, YSYEKL.

The chain carries TRBV2 and TRBJ2-4; the match to TRBD2 covers 9 bases. J gave up 2 bases and V 5 bases, and 16 bases lay outside the gene matches. The CDR3 covers 19 residues. Germline assignment: CDR1 SNHLY and CDR2 FYNNEI. The CDR3 sequence: CASSPRAGGSGLTKNIQYF. Written as DNA, the CDR3 is TGTGCCAGCAGTCCTAGGGCGGGAGGGAGCGGGCTAACCAAAAACATTCAGTACTTC.

V usage is TRBV10-1 and J usage is TRBJ2-2; 7 nucleotides match TRBD1. The V and J ends lost 8 bases and 4 bases, in that order; junction bases with no gene match: 7. CDR3 size: 14 residues. CDR1 and CDR2 from the germline V gene are WNHNN and SYGVQD (reference sequence). CDR3 sequence reads: CASVTGFRTGELFF. The DNA of the CDR3 is TGCGCCAGCGTGACAGGGTTCCGCACCGGGGAGCTGTTTTTT.

The rearrangement joins TRBV15 to TRBJ2-1, with D possibly being TRBD1 or TRBD2 (5 bases each). Germline V gene lookup returns CDR1 LNHNV and CDR2 YYDKDF (reference sequence). Trimming removed 4 bases from V and 5 bases from J, with 15 bases in between. This CDR3 region has 15 residues. Written as DNA, the CDR3 is TGTGCCACCAGCACAATCCGGGACCTAAACAATGAGCAGTTCTTC. Its protein is CATSTIRDLNNEQFF. Together with reference TRBV15 and TRBJ2-1, the CDR3 gives the full variable domain: DAMVIQNPRYQVTQFGKPVTLSCSQTLNHNVMYWYQQKSSQAPKLLFHYYDKDFNNEADTPDNFQSRRPNTSFCFLDIRSPGLGDTAMYLCATSTIRDLNNEQFFGPGTRLTVL.

V usage is TRBV28 and J usage is TRBJ1-6, with D maybe TRBD1 (6 bases). The CDR3 has 14 residues. Trimming stripped 6 bases from V and 8 bases from J, with 14 bases between. The V gene's germline CDR1 is MDHEN and CDR2 SYDVKM. CDR3 residues: CASSTGTFDSPLHF. CDR3 DNA sequence: TGTGCCAGCAGCACCGGGACATTTGATTCACCCCTCCACTTT. The variable domain in full, with the rest retrieved from reference TRBV28 and TRBJ1-6, is DVKVTQSSRYLVKRTGEKVFLECVQDMDHENMFWYRQDPGLGLRLIYFSYDVKMKEKGDIPEGYSVSREKKERFSLILESASTNQTSMYLCASSTGTFDSPLHFGNGTRLTVT.

The gene calls are TRBV6-5 and TRBJ2-7; no definite D call. Germline V gene data show CDR1 as MNHEY and CDR2 as SVGAGI. V lost 8 bases and J lost 3, with 5 bases in between. The CDR3 sequence is 10 residues long. The CDR3 reads CASASYEQYF. CDR3 nucleotide sequence: TGTGCCAGCGCTAGCTACGAGCAGTACTTC.